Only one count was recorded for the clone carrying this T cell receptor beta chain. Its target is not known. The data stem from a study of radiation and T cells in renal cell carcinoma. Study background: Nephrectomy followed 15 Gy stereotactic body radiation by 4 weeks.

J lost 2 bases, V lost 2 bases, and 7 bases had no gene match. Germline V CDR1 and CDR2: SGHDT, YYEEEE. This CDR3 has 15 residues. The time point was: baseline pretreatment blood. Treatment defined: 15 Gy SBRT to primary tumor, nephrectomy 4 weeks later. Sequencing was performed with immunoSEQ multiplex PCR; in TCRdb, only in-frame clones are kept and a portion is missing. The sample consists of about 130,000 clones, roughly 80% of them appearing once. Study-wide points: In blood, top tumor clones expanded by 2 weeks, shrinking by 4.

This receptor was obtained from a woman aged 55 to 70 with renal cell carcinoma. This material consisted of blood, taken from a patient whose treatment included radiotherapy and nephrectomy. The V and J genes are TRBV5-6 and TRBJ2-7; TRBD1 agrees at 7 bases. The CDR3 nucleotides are TGTGCCAGCAGCTTTTCGCCGGGACAGACCTACGAGCAGTACTTC. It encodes CASSFSPGQTYEQYF.